This TCR beta chain was retrieved from a study of T cell changes during pregnancy in multiple sclerosis. This CDR3 is 13 amino acids long. CDR1 is SGHDT and CDR2 is YYEEEE in the germline V gene. Trimming removed 3 bases from V and 6 bases from J, with 12 bases in between. The repertoire was sequenced with immunoSEQ multiplex PCR; TCRdb's copy has only in-frame clones and lacks some. The sample records tens of thousands of clones, 90% being singletons. The chain couples TRBV5-6 to TRBJ1-1, with D possibly matching TRBD1 (5 bases). The specimen was CD8+ T cells from peripheral blood mononuclear cells, collected before pregnancy. The receptor was isolated from a female donor with multiple sclerosis, enrolled in a pregnancy study. CDR3 region: CASSSDRWPEAFF. DNA for the CDR3: TGTGCCAGCAGCTCTGACAGATGGCCTGAAGCTTTCTTT.